The clone carrying this TCR beta chain appeared a single time. Its target is unknown. This sample is drawn from a study of cytomegalovirus exposure and HLA in healthy donors. Overall study context: Membership in the Caucasian-associated ancestry cluster was found for 65% to 85% of 300 to 500 genotyped donors. Study-wide points: Analysis was carried out at a later point, and it linked a missense DCLRE1C variant to TCR beta V- and J-gene trimming.

This CDR3 is 15 amino acids long. In germline, CDR1 is MGHRA, CDR2 YSYEKL. The V gene lost 3 bases and the J gene lost 0 bases, with 12 bases spanning the gap. PCR was performed using 60 Vbeta and 13 Jbeta primers. The repertoire was sequenced with immunoSEQ multiplex PCR; TCRdb's copy has only in-frame clones and lacks some. The sample records about 200,000 clones, over 65% being singletons. The rearrangement links TRBV4-1 to TRBJ2-7, with D unresolved. The sequenced sample was PBMCs. The receptor was derived from a woman aged 25 to 39 in good health and CMV-seronegative. The CDR3 loop is CASSHLGGPSYEQYF. The CDR3 DNA reads TGCGCCAGCAGCCATCTTGGCGGCCCCTCCTACGAGCAGTACTTC.